Sequencing of this TCR beta chain was carried out in a study of blood T cell repertoires in COVID-19. Across the study: Acute-phase and convalescent COVID-19 samples originated in the United States, Italy and Spain.

Germline lookup yields CDR1 MDHEN and CDR2 SYDVKM. There are 16 residues in the CDR3. The ends were cut back, 5 bases at V and 0 bases at J, with 16 bases in the middle. Data came from immunoSEQ multiplex PCR; TCRdb stores just in-frame clones and leaves some out. The data hold some 50,000 clones, with 70% to 85% observed a single time. The sample taken for sequencing was peripheral blood. V is TRBV28 and J is TRBJ1-2, with D uncertain. The origin of this receptor is a man aged 50 to 59 with active COVID-19. CDR3 sequence (DNA): TGTGCCAGCAGTCCTAGACGGTTAACTACTAACTATGGCTACACCTTC. Protein sequence: CASSPRRLTTNYGYTF.